This TCR beta chain was recorded in a study of T-cell memory formation after mild COVID-19. In the study overall: The two donors had largely donor-specific TCR clusters. Notes on the study in general: Cross-reactive memory appears to have joined, as suggested by some responding clones showing up in pre-infection memory.

Comments on this clonotype: Its antigen is unknown.

TCRdb ran MiXCR on the 5' RACE reads and lists one entry per CDR3 protein. The data hold 150,000 to 200,000 distinct CDR3 sequences, with about 14% observed a single time. The CDR3 extends over 14 amino acids. The junction had 4 bases not matched to a gene; V was cut back by 6 bases and J by 1 base. Germline V gives CDR1 LGHDT, CDR2 YNNKEL (reference sequence). Sequencing was carried out using PBMCs or a T cell subset sorted from them (not recorded which). The receptor's source is an adult woman who had mild COVID-19 (a few samples of this study predate the infection). Cell type and time point are not known. The V gene is TRBV3-1, the J gene TRBJ2-5; TRBD1 aligns across 8 bases. The CDR3 DNA is TGTGCCAGCAGGAAGGACAGGGCCCAAGAGACCCAGTACTTC. Translating gives CASRKDRAQETQYF.